These 28 T cell receptor beta chains originate from one sample sequenced in a study of graft-versus-host responses after intestinal transplantation. The method was immunoSEQ multiplex PCR; TCRdb's version includes in-frame clones alone and lacks a portion of them. The sample shows approximately 78,000 clones, around 90% of them seen only once. No antigen has been assigned to these receptors. Sequenced material: unstimulated CD8+ T cells sorted from spleen or lymph node cells, taken before transplant. The receptors were gathered from a human donor who was the organ donor for an intestinal transplant.

The gene calls are TRBV30 and TRBJ2-5; D gene ambiguous. This CDR3 comprises 14 residues. The V end lost 0 bases, the J end lost 3 bases, and 11 bases lay between the germline ends. Germline CDR1 and CDR2: GTSNPN and SVGIG (reference sequence). This chain's CDR3 is CAWSVIYPEETQYF. The CDR3 DNA sequence: TGTGCCTGGAGTGTAATCTACCCCGAAGAGACCCAGTACTTC.

V gene TRBV11-2 combines with J gene TRBJ2-7; the D gene is possibly TRBD1 (5 bases). Germline V gene data show CDR1 as SGHAT and CDR2 as FQNNGV. CDR3 length: 13 residues. V was trimmed by 1 base and J by 7 bases, leaving 11 bases between them. CDR3 loop: CASSLVSGWEQYF. The CDR3 nucleotides are TGTGCCAGCAGCTTAGTGTCAGGGTGGGAGCAGTACTTC. The full variable domain, in which reference TRBV11-2 and TRBJ2-7 provide the parts outside the CDR3, is EAGVAQSPRYKIIEKRQSVAFWCNPISGHATLYWYQQILGQGPKLLIQFQNNGVVDDSQLPKDRFSAERLKGVDSTLKIQPAKLEDSAVYLCASSLVSGWEQYFGPGTRLTVT.

This chain connects TRBV15 to TRBJ2-7; 7 bases line up with TRBD2. The CDR3 length is 14 residues. Germline V lookup: CDR1 LNHNV, CDR2 YYDKDF (reference sequence). Trimming removed 1 base from V and 4 bases from J; junction bases left unmatched: 4. The DNA for the CDR3 is TGTGCCACCAGCAGAGTAACGGGGGGATACGAGCAGTACTTC. This sequence encodes CATSRVTGGYEQYF.

V gene TRBV29-1 combines with J gene TRBJ2-5; D might be TRBD1 or TRBD2, each matching 6 bases. In germline, CDR1 is SQVTM, CDR2 ANQGSEA. Trimming stripped 2 bases from V and 2 bases from J, with 12 bases between. This CDR3 has 14 amino acids. The CDR3 DNA reads as TGCAGCGTTGAATGGGGGGCGCCGCAAGAGACCCAGTACTTC. It specifies CSVEWGAPQETQYF.

This clone was observed a few times. This chain links TRBV28 with TRBJ2-1, with D maybe TRBD1 (6 bases). The V end was cut by 6 bases, the J end by 4 bases, with 16 bases between. Germline CDR1 is MDHEN and CDR2 is SYDVKM. This CDR3 has 15 residues. CDR3 sequence: CASSPGTKLYNEQFF. The CDR3 coding sequence is TGTGCCAGCAGCCCCGGGACAAAATTGTACAATGAGCAGTTCTTC.

This clone occurred once. J is TRBJ2-3 and V is TRBV5-6; 10 bases match TRBD1. This CDR3 is built from 15 residues. With V trimmed by 2 bases and J by 6 bases, 6 bases remained unmatched. Germline CDR1 and CDR2: SGHDT and YYEEEE. CDR3 coding DNA: TGTGCCAGCAGCTTAGACAGGGGGCGGTCGGATACGCAGTATTTT. Encoded protein: CASSLDRGRSDTQYF.

The rearrangement joins TRBV16 to TRBJ1-2; D not certain. The V gene lost 3 bases and the J gene lost 8 bases, with 16 bases spanning the gap. The CDR3 is 14 amino acids. From germline, CDR1 is KGHSY and CDR2 FQNENV. The CDR3 DNA reads as TGTGCCAGCAGCCAGTACCAGTCAACGGAGGGCTACACCTTC. It encodes CASSQYQSTEGYTF. Full variable domain (rest looked up from reference TRBV16 and TRBJ1-2): GEEVAQTPKHLVRGEGQKAKLYCAPIKGHSYVFWYQQVLKNEFKFLISFQNENVFDETGMPKERFSAKCLPNSPCSLEIQATKLEDSAVYFCASSQYQSTEGYTFGSGTRLTVV.

This chain connects TRBV6-1 to TRBJ1-2; no reliable D call. Trimming left V 1 base short and J 6 bases short, with 15 bases between. Germline V lookup: CDR1 MNHNS, CDR2 SASEGT. The CDR3 sequence is 15 residues long. This CDR3 is CASSEGELSANGYTF. The CDR3 DNA follows: TGTGCCAGCAGTGAAGGGGAACTTTCTGCGAATGGCTACACCTTC.

The chain employs TRBV4-1 and TRBJ2-7; D is ambiguous. The CDR3 is made up of 15 amino acids. Trimming took off 3 bases at V and 1 base at J, with 13 bases between the two ends. Germline CDR1 reads MGHRA; CDR2 reads YSYEKL. Here the CDR3 DNA reads TGCGCCAGCAGCCACCTAACCGTAGGGTCCTACGAGCAGTACTTC. It yields the protein CASSHLTVGSYEQYF.

This clone has more than one count but fewer than ten. The J gene is TRBJ2-2, the V gene TRBV6-4, with D possibly TRBD1 on 6 matching bases. Germline CDR1 MRHNA, CDR2 SNTAGT. V gave up 2 bases and J gave up 1 base, with 8 bases separating them. CDR3 size: 15 residues. As DNA, the CDR3 is TGTGCCAGCAGTGACCCGGGACAGAACACCGGGGAGCTGTTTTTT. This encodes CASSDPGQNTGELFF.

This rearrangement joins TRBV6-6 to TRBJ2-3, with D tentatively TRBD1 (6 bases). The CDR3 consists of 14 residues. Germline V lookup: CDR1 MNHNY, CDR2 SVGAGI (reference sequence). V shed 3 bases and J shed 4 bases, with 11 bases lying between them. CDR3 DNA sequence: TGTGCCAGCAGTTATACAGGGTTTTCAGATACGCAGTATTTT. Translating it yields CASSYTGFSDTQYF.

J is TRBJ1-3 and V is TRBV7-9; a possible D gene is TRBD1 (5 bases). V lost 8 bases and J lost 3, with 11 bases in between. This CDR3 is built from 13 residues. Germline CDR1 reads SEHNR; CDR2 reads FQNEAQ (reference sequence). CDR3 residues: CASLWQGGNTIYF. DNA of the CDR3: TGTGCCAGCTTATGGCAGGGTGGAAACACCATATATTTT. Full variable domain (outside the CDR3, taken from reference TRBV7-9 and TRBJ1-3): DTGVSQNPRHKITKRGQNVTFRCDPISEHNRLYWYRQTLGQGPEFLTYFQNEAQLEKSRLLSDRFSAERPKGSFSTLEIQRTEQGDSAMYLCASLWQGGNTIYFGEGSWLTVV.

V is TRBV4-1 and J is TRBJ1-1, with unresolved D. The germline V and J ends were trimmed by 8 bases and 1 base, with 20 bases remaining between them. From germline, CDR1 is MGHRA and CDR2 YSYEKL. The CDR3 length is 16 residues. The CDR3 spells CASGDSVTEPNTEAFF. Here the CDR3 DNA reads TGCGCCAGCGGCGATTCCGTCACAGAGCCGAACACTGAAGCTTTCTTT.

The chain joins TRBV27 to TRBJ1-1; 7 bases fit TRBD1. Germline-derived CDR1 and CDR2 are MNHEY and SMNVEV (reference sequence). The CDR3 sequence is 13 residues long. With V trimmed by 5 bases and J by 6 bases, 6 bases remained unmatched. CDR3 protein: CASSIRRGAEAFF. The CDR3 region has the DNA TGTGCCAGCAGTATCCGCAGGGGGGCTGAAGCTTTCTTT.

The chain joins TRBV14 to TRBJ2-1, with D perhaps matching TRBD1 (6 bases). Between the trimmed V and J ends, which lost 2 bases and 3 bases, there was a span of 11 bases. This CDR3 has 15 amino acids. Germline V gene lookup returns CDR1 SGHDN and CDR2 FVKESK. Written as DNA, the CDR3 is TGTGCCAGCAGCCAATCCCCAGGGGACTACAATGAGCAGTTCTTC. This codes for CASSQSPGDYNEQFF.

This clone has only one observation. This chain joins TRBV19 and TRBJ2-1; 7 bases align to TRBD2. The V gene end was trimmed by 5 bases and the J gene end by 10 bases; junction bases not matched to a gene: 5. The germline V gene has CDR1 LNHDA and CDR2 SQIVND (reference sequence). The CDR3 covers 12 residues. The CDR3 reads CASSFGSGEQFF. The CDR3 bases are TGTGCCAGTAGTTTTGGTAGCGGGGAGCAGTTCTTC. The variable domain in full, with the rest retrieved from reference TRBV19 and TRBJ2-1, is DGGITQSPKYLFRKEGQNVTLSCEQNLNHDAMYWYRQDPGQGLRLIYYSQIVNDFQKGDIAEGYSVSREKKESFPLTVTSAQKNPTAFYLCASSFGSGEQFFGPGTRLTVL.

The chain has TRBV7-2 and TRBJ1-2; D gene uncertain. The V and J ends lost 5 bases and 4 bases respectively, with 26 bases between them. The germline CDR1 and CDR2 sequences are SGHTA and FQGNSA. The CDR3 extends over 18 amino acids. The CDR3 nucleotides are TGTGCCAGCAGCCCTCATTCTTTCGCCGAGGGTGGGATCTATGGCTACACCTTC. This encodes CASSPHSFAEGGIYGYTF.

This chain connects TRBV2 to TRBJ1-3, with D unresolved. With 5 bases removed from V and 0 bases from J, the gap between germline ends came to 8 bases. The CDR3 is made up of 14 amino acids. CDR1 is SNHLY and CDR2 is FYNNEI in the germline V gene. CDR3 bases: TGTGCCAGCAGTCCCCAAAGCTCTGGAAACACCATATATTTT. Its protein is CASSPQSSGNTIYF.

This chain joins TRBV30 and TRBJ2-5, with 7 bases aligning to TRBD2. Germline loops: CDR1 GTSNPN, CDR2 SVGIG (reference sequence). CDR3 size: 14 residues. Trimming took 1 base from V and 5 from J; bases not matched to a gene: 7. CDR3 protein: CAWSEGAGSETQYF. DNA of the CDR3: TGTGCCTGGAGTGAAGGAGCGGGGTCGGAGACCCAGTACTTC.

The chain carries TRBV6-1 and TRBJ2-7; 9 bases map to TRBD1. This CDR3 region has 14 residues. Germline V gene sequence: CDR1 MNHNS, CDR2 SASEGT. The J segment lost 4 bases and the V segment lost 6 bases, leaving 7 bases of the junction unmatched. The CDR3 DNA follows: TGTGCCAGCAGCGGGACAGGGATATTATACGAGCAGTACTTC. Its translation is CASSGTGILYEQYF.

The chain recombines TRBV7-2 with TRBJ2-5; D ambiguous. V was cut by 2 bases and J by 5 bases, with 9 bases left in between. Per germline, CDR1 SGHTA and CDR2 FQGNSA. The CDR3 covers 13 residues. CDR3 sequence reads: CASSLNNVETQYF. The CDR3 region has the DNA TGTGCCAGCAGCTTAAATAATGTGGAGACCCAGTACTTC.

This chain connects TRBV18 to TRBJ2-2; 9 bases agree with TRBD1. Germline loops: CDR1 KGHSH, CDR2 LQKENI. The V gene end was trimmed by 3 bases and the J gene end by 3 bases; junction bases not matched to a gene: 8. There are 17 residues in the CDR3. This CDR3 is CASSPSGTGRYTGELFF. The DNA of the CDR3 is TGTGCCAGCTCACCCTCCGGGACAGGGCGTTACACCGGGGAGCTGTTTTTT.

The V gene is TRBV4-1, the J gene TRBJ2-7; 9 positions match TRBD1. Germline CDR1 MGHRA, CDR2 YSYEKL. The junction had 7 bases not matched to a gene; V was cut back by 0 bases and J by 4 bases. The CDR3 has 16 residues. The CDR3 region is CASSQDPGTGKYEQYF. CDR3 DNA sequence: TGCGCCAGCAGCCAAGATCCAGGGACAGGGAAATACGAGCAGTACTTC.

V usage is TRBV27 and J usage is TRBJ1-1; D uncertain. V lost 6 bases and J 4 bases, leaving 15 bases between the germline ends. CDR3 length: 14 amino acids. Per the germline V gene, CDR1 is MNHEY and CDR2 is SMNVEV (reference sequence). CDR3 in amino acids: CASSSPLLGTEAFF. In DNA form, the CDR3 reads TGTGCCAGCAGCTCCCCGCTCCTGGGCACTGAAGCTTTCTTT.

The chain joins TRBV4-1 to TRBJ1-2; D may be TRBD1 (5 bases). V was pared by 1 base and J by 2 bases, with 8 bases between. The CDR3 runs to 14 residues. Germline loops: CDR1 MGHRA, CDR2 YSYEKL. The CDR3 is CASSQVDSNYGYTF. The CDR3 DNA is TGCGCCAGCAGCCAAGTTGACAGCAACTATGGCTACACCTTC.

The chain links TRBV6-1 to TRBJ2-7; D is ambiguous. This CDR3 spans 14 amino acids. The ends were cut back, 9 bases at V and 0 bases at J, with 15 bases in the middle. In germline, CDR1 is MNHNS, CDR2 SASEGT. CDR3: CASQNQENSYEQYF. DNA of the CDR3: TGTGCCAGTCAAAATCAGGAGAACTCCTACGAGCAGTACTTC.

V gene TRBV30 combines with J gene TRBJ2-7, with TRBD1 identical over 7 bases. In germline, CDR1 is GTSNPN, CDR2 SVGIG (reference sequence). The CDR3 covers 13 residues. V was pared by 4 bases and J by 2 bases, with 5 bases of the junction left unmatched. The CDR3 nucleotides are TGTGCCTGGAACTCACAGGGGCCCTACGAGCAGTACTTC. This gives the protein CAWNSQGPYEQYF.

The chain links TRBV12-1 to TRBJ1-5. TRBV12-1 is listed as a pseudogene. The CDR3 consists of 12 residues. The CDR3 here is CASSFIIQPQHF. The CDR3 nucleotides are TGTGCCAGCAGCTTTATTATTCAGCCCCAGCATTTT.